The 8 T cell receptor beta chains reported below all come from one sample, sequenced in a study of CD8 T cells in ankylosing spondylitis. TCRdb reprocessed the 5' RACE reads with MiXCR, giving one entry per CDR3 protein. Of some 130,000 distinct CDR3 sequences detected, approximately 7.4% appear once; the ten largest clones hold around an eighth. Sample: blood, either unsorted or a sorted T cell fraction (not recorded which). These receptors all come from a female donor with ankylosing spondylitis or in good health (not recorded which).

This clonotype was recorded at least ten times. V is TRBV5-1 and J is TRBJ2-1; TRBD2 is a possible D gene (6 bases). Deletions cut 0 bases from V and 4 bases from J, with 11 bases between. This CDR3 comprises 15 residues. Germline lookup yields CDR1 SGHRS and CDR2 YFSETQ. CDR3 DNA: TGCGCCAGCAGCTTGGTTGCTAGCGAGTACAATGAGCAGTTCTTC. Protein: CASSLVASEYNEQFF.

This clonotype turned up a few times. The chain recombines TRBV4-3 with TRBJ1-2; 9 positions match TRBD1. The V gene end was trimmed by 1 base and the J gene end by 7 bases; junction bases not matched to a gene: 4. CDR3 length: 14 residues. CDR1 and CDR2 (germline): LGHNA, YSLEER. In DNA form, the CDR3 reads TGCGCCAGCAGCCAAGCTACAGGGGGCGTTGGCTACACCTTC. Amino acid sequence: CASSQATGGVGYTF.

This clonotype occurred many times. The chain couples TRBV19 to TRBJ1-2; D is undetermined. Germline-derived CDR1 and CDR2 are LNHDA and SQIVND (reference sequence). The CDR3 spans 13 residues. V was trimmed by 5 bases and J by 4 bases, leaving 11 bases between them. The CDR3 region is CASSSRSSYGYTF. Here the CDR3 DNA reads TGTGCCAGTAGTTCTCGGAGCTCCTATGGCTACACCTTC.

Only a few counts were recorded for this clonotype. J is TRBJ2-2 and V is TRBV12-5, with D tentatively TRBD2 (6 bases). V lost 0 bases and J lost 3, with 8 bases in between. Germline CDR1 reads LGHNT; CDR2 reads FRNRAP. CDR3 size: 15 residues. This chain's CDR3 is CASGLVLADTGELFF. The CDR3 DNA reads TGTGCTAGTGGTTTGGTACTAGCTGACACCGGGGAGCTGTTTTTT.

This clonotype appeared many times. The chain employs TRBV6-5 and TRBJ2-7; D might be TRBD1 or TRBD2, each matching 7 bases. Germline values: CDR1 MNHEY, CDR2 SVGAGI. Trimming pared 0 bases from V and 3 bases from J, leaving 9 bases between. The CDR3 sequence is 14 residues long. CDR3 in amino acids: CASSYSRGGYEQYF. The DNA of the CDR3 is TGTGCCAGCAGTTACTCCAGGGGGGGCTACGAGCAGTACTTC.

This clonotype was found many times. The rearrangement uses TRBV7-9 and TRBJ1-1; no firm D call. Germline lookup yields CDR1 SEHNR and CDR2 FQNEAQ (reference sequence). V lost 7 bases and J 1 base, leaving 13 bases between the germline ends. The CDR3 has 14 residues. The CDR3: CASTPIFSNTEAFF. The CDR3 DNA reads as TGTGCCAGCACCCCTATCTTCTCGAACACTGAAGCTTTCTTT.

This clonotype was detected ten times or more. This sequence joins TRBV20-1 and TRBJ2-5; D is tentatively TRBD1 or TRBD2 (6 bases each). Trimming left V 6 bases short and J 5 bases short, with 19 bases between. The CDR3 has 14 amino acids. Per the germline V gene, CDR1 is DFQATT and CDR2 is SNEGSKA (reference sequence). DNA of the CDR3: TGCAGTGCGTCCGGGGGCTCCTTGGGGGAGACCCAGTACTTC. Protein product: CSASGGSLGETQYF.

The CDR3 reads CAWSVSQGAGYTF. The CDR3 coding sequence is TGTGCCTGGAGTGTTTCACAGGGGGCTGGCTACACCTTC. The rearrangement uses TRBV30 and TRBJ1-2; TRBD1 matches 9 bases. Germline V gene lookup returns CDR1 GTSNPN and CDR2 SVGIG (reference sequence). The CDR3 consists of 13 residues. V trimming: 0 bases; J trimming: 7 bases; junction bases outside the gene matches: 3.